The 3 T cell receptor beta chains below all came from one sample that was sequenced in a study of T cells after yellow fever vaccination. TCRdb reprocessed the 5' RACE reads with MiXCR, giving one entry per CDR3 protein. The data show 400,000 or so distinct CDR3 sequences, over 5% seen once. This specimen consisted of PBMCs, obtained 5 days after the yellow fever booster vaccination. All receptors derive from a young man who received the YFV17D yellow fever vaccine.

This clonotype appeared many times. This chain links TRBV20-1 with TRBJ2-7; 7 bases agree with TRBD2. V was clipped by 1 base and J by 2 bases; unmatched bases: 8. Germline V lookup: CDR1 DFQATT, CDR2 SNEGSKA (reference sequence). The CDR3 is made up of 15 amino acids. The CDR3 loop reads CSARVMTGGAYEQYF. DNA of the CDR3: TGCAGTGCTAGAGTAATGACGGGAGGAGCCTACGAGCAGTACTTC.

Ten or more counts support this clonotype. The chain combines TRBV20-1 with TRBJ2-5; D perhaps matches TRBD2 (5 bases). The V gene lost 4 bases and the J gene lost 7 bases, with 13 bases spanning the gap. In germline, CDR1 is DFQATT, CDR2 SNEGSKA (reference sequence). The CDR3 extends over 12 amino acids. The CDR3 DNA reads TGCAGTGCTATTGGTGGTGCGGGGACCCAGTACTTC. As protein: CSAIGGAGTQYF.

Many counts were recorded for this clonotype. J is TRBJ2-2 and V is TRBV11-2; D gene unclear. V was trimmed by 2 bases and J by 5 bases, leaving 6 bases between them. The CDR3 consists of 13 residues. Germline V gene data show CDR1 as SGHAT and CDR2 as FQNNGV. The DNA of the CDR3 is TGTGCCAGCAGCTTAAAGTTAACCGGGGAGCTGTTTTTT. Amino acid sequence: CASSLKLTGELFF.